The 17 T cell receptor beta chains below all came from one sample that was sequenced in a study of regulatory T cells in long-lasting Graves disease. HTBI primers from iRepertoire and Arm-PCR of CDR3 regions yielded the TCR beta libraries. A single record per CDR3 protein comes from TCRdb applying MiXCR to the multiplex PCR reads. Of a few hundred thousand distinct CDR3 sequences listed, around 16% are singletons. As for time point: newly diagnosed GD, antithyroid drugs for less than 3 months. The TCR library was made from RNA that had been extracted from PBMCs in TRIzol. The source material was peripheral blood mononuclear cells (PBMCs), sampled at new diagnosis, from a patient treated with antithyroid drugs. Source of these receptors: a female donor with Graves disease.

Ten or more counts support this clonotype. The chain is built from TRBV6-2 or TRBV6-3 and TRBJ2-5; D may be TRBD2 (5 bases). This CDR3 contains 13 residues. V was pared by 7 bases and J by 2 bases, with 11 bases between. Germline V gene sequence: CDR1 MNHEY, CDR2 SVGEGT. CDR3 in amino acids: CASTMREQETQYF. The CDR3 DNA follows: TGTGCCAGCACTATGAGGGAACAAGAGACCCAGTACTTC.

In DNA form, the CDR3 reads TGTGCCAGCAGTTTTGCGGGAGGGTCCCAAGAGACCCAGTACTTC. Encoded protein: CASSFAGGSQETQYF. The gene calls are TRBV12-3 or TRBV12-4 and TRBJ2-5; 9 bases agree with TRBD2. This CDR3 comprises 15 residues. V trimming: 3 bases; J trimming: 1 base; junction bases outside the gene matches: 3.

This clonotype was seen ten or more times. The rearrangement joins TRBV10-1 to TRBJ1-1; D not certain. V was clipped by 1 base and J by 2 bases, with 23 bases between them. Germline CDR1 is WNHNN and CDR2 is SYGVQD (reference sequence). The CDR3 covers 19 residues. The CDR3 loop is CASSEYASRATVSNTEAFF. The DNA for the CDR3 is TGCGCCAGCAGTGAGTATGCTTCGCGTGCCACGGTATCAAACACTGAAGCTTTCTTT.

The rearrangement uses TRBV6-4 and TRBJ2-2; 7 positions match TRBD1. Unmatched junction bases numbered 10, after V lost 2 bases and J lost 4 bases. The length of the CDR3 is 17 residues. The V gene's germline CDR1 is MRHNA and CDR2 SNTAGT. Here the CDR3 reads CASSDGDRDSSTGELFF. In DNA, the CDR3 is TGTGCCAGCAGTGACGGTGACAGGGATTCAAGCACCGGGGAGCTGTTTTTT.

V gene TRBV20-1 combines with J gene TRBJ2-7; 8 positions match TRBD1. Germline CDR1 and CDR2: DFQATT and SNEGSKA (reference sequence). The J segment lost 6 bases and the V segment lost 3 bases, leaving 10 bases of the junction unmatched. The CDR3 runs to 14 residues. CDR3 sequence (DNA): TGCAGTGCTAGGGAACAGGGGGATGTGGGCGAGCAGTACTTC. Translated: CSAREQGDVGEQYF.

The chain joins TRBV2 to TRBJ1-1; D not certain. Germline V gene data show CDR1 as SNHLY and CDR2 as FYNNEI. Trimming stripped 4 bases from V and 1 base from J, with 10 bases between. The CDR3 is made up of 14 amino acids. The CDR3 DNA is TGTGCCAGCAGTGTAGCCCGGACGAACACTGAAGCTTTCTTT. Its protein product is CASSVARTNTEAFF.

This clonotype was counted at least ten times. V usage is TRBV6-2 or TRBV6-3 and J usage is TRBJ2-3; D is possibly TRBD2 (5 bases). The germline V gene encodes CDR1 MNHEY and CDR2 SVGEGT. V lost 7 bases to trimming and J lost 6 bases, with 17 bases between them. The CDR3 covers 14 residues. Here the CDR3 DNA reads TGTGCCAGCAACCGGGAAGCCCACATCGATACGCAGTATTTT. This gives the protein CASNREAHIDTQYF.

This clonotype was observed a handful of times. The chain carries TRBV5-6 and TRBJ1-4; TRBD1 agrees at 7 bases. This CDR3 is built from 16 residues. Trimming at V came to 4 bases and at J to 5 bases, leaving 11 bases not matched to a gene. CDR1 and CDR2 from the germline V gene are SGHDT and YYEEEE. Written as DNA, the CDR3 is TGTGCCAGCAGCCTTTACGGACGGGGACAGAATGAAAAACTGTTTTTT. Its translation: CASSLYGRGQNEKLFF.

This clonotype has a count of ten or more. The chain has TRBV6-2 or TRBV6-3 and TRBJ2-1; 7 nucleotides line up with TRBD1. CDR1 is MNHEY, CDR2 SVGEGT, per germline. V dropped 6 bases and J dropped 5; count of bases not matched to a gene: 16. This CDR3 contains 17 residues. In DNA, the CDR3 is TGTGCCAGCAGCCAGCGAGGGACAGCTTTCCTTAACAATGAGCAGTTCTTC. It codes for CASSQRGTAFLNNEQFF.

In this sample, this clonotype turned up many times. The chain is built from TRBV27 and TRBJ1-5; 10 positions match TRBD1. The germline V gene encodes CDR1 MNHEY and CDR2 SMNVEV (reference sequence). After removal of 5 bases from V and 6 bases from J, the junction contained 10 bases not matched to a gene. The CDR3 consists of 16 residues. The CDR3 DNA reads TGTGCCAGCAGTCCCCGACAGGGGGCGCGGAGTCAGCCCCAGCATTTT. Its protein product is CASSPRQGARSQPQHF.

This clonotype was picked up many times. The V call is TRBV5-6, the J call TRBJ1-2; a possible D gene is TRBD1 (6 bases). The V gene's germline CDR1 is SGHDT and CDR2 YYEEEE. The CDR3 is 14 residues long. Trimming shortened V by 3 bases and J by 2 bases, and 11 bases separated the two germline ends. The CDR3 DNA reads as TGTGCCAGCAGCTCCGGAGGGGGGAACTATGGCTACACCTTC. Translated: CASSSGGGNYGYTF.

The chain joins TRBV2 to TRBJ1-1, with 7 bases that match TRBD1. J lost 1 base, V lost 6 bases, and 5 bases had no gene match. Germline lookup yields CDR1 SNHLY and CDR2 FYNNEI. The CDR3 runs 14 residues. The CDR3 region is CASSSGQENTEAFF. CDR3 bases: TGTGCCAGCAGCTCTGGACAGGAGAACACTGAAGCTTTCTTT.

This clonotype was recorded a few times. This chain joins TRBV15 and TRBJ1-4; unclear D gene. This CDR3 contains 17 residues. Germline CDR1 LNHNV, CDR2 YYDKDF (reference sequence). V was pared by 2 bases and J by 6 bases, with 19 bases between. The CDR3 sequence: CATSRPVGGRKDEKLFF. CDR3 coding DNA: TGTGCCACCAGCAGACCAGTGGGTGGGCGGAAGGATGAAAAACTGTTTTTT.

This clonotype was found many times. This chain joins TRBV2 and TRBJ2-2; D may be TRBD1 (5 bases). Germline V gene sequence: CDR1 SNHLY, CDR2 FYNNEI. This CDR3 contains 14 residues. Deletions cut 6 bases from V and 5 bases from J, with 13 bases between. CDR3 sequence reads: CASRETETTGELFF. Written as DNA, the CDR3 is TGTGCCAGCAGAGAGACAGAGACTACCGGGGAGCTGTTTTTT.

This clonotype was seen many times. V is TRBV5-1 and J is TRBJ2-1; D might be TRBD1 (7 bases). The germline CDR1 and CDR2 sequences are SGHRS and YFSETQ. Between the trimmed V and J ends, which lost 3 bases and 8 bases, there was a span of 15 bases. The CDR3 is 14 residues long. The CDR3 DNA is TGCGCCAGCAGCTCCCGCGGGACAGAAGATGAGCAGTTCTTC. This encodes CASSSRGTEDEQFF.

This clonotype was picked up many times. V is TRBV19 and J is TRBJ1-1, with TRBD1 matching 7 bases. The CDR3 is 16 amino acids. The germline V gene has CDR1 LNHDA and CDR2 SQIVND (reference sequence). Trimming at V came to 3 bases and at J to 6 bases, leaving 13 bases not matched to a gene. Written as DNA, the CDR3 is TGTGCCAGTAGTATTGGAATGGGAACGACAGGGCCTGAAGCTTTCTTT. Translating it yields CASSIGMGTTGPEAFF.

This clonotype was detected a few times. The V gene is TRBV9, the J gene TRBJ2-1; possible D gene TRBD2, 6 bases. Trimming took off 4 bases at V and 5 bases at J, with 16 bases between the two ends. Germline V gene lookup returns CDR1 SGDLS and CDR2 YYNGEE. The CDR3 is made up of 15 amino acids. CDR3 nucleotide sequence: TGTGCCAGCAGCATTAGCGGAGTTATAGACAATGAGCAGTTCTTC. Protein sequence: CASSISGVIDNEQFF.